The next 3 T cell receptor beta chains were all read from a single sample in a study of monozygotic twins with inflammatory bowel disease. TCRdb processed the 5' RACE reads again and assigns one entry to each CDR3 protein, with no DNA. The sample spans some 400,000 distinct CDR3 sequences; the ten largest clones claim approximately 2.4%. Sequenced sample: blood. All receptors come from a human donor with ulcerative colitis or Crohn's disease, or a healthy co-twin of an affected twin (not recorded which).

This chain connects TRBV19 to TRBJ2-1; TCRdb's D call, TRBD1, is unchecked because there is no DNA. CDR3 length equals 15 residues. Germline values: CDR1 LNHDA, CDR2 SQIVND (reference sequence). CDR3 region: CASSMGGGPYNEQFF.

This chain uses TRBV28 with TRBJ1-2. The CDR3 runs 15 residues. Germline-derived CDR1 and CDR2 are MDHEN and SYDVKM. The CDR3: CASSSQASANYGYTF.

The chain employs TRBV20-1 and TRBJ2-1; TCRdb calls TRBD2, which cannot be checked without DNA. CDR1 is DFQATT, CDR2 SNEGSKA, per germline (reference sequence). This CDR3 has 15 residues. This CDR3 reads CSANPTSGVWSEQFF.